This T cell receptor (beta chain) derives from a study of T cells expressing NK-cell markers. Whole-study context: Repertoire data for TCR beta were derived from sorted T cells (CD3+CD56+NKG2C+, CD3+CD56+NKG2C- and CD3+CD56-NKG2C+).

General study findings and limits: Evidence did not settle whether expanded NKG2C+ T cell clones targeted HCMV.

Researchers built TCR beta cDNA using 5'RACE template switching with UMIs. TCRdb derives one entry per CDR3 protein from the 5' RACE reads, leaving out DNA. This table holds 500,000 or so distinct CDR3 sequences. There are 15 residues in the CDR3. CDR1 is SEHNR and CDR2 is FQNEAQ in the germline V gene (reference sequence). Comment on this clonotype: Antigen unknown.

The sequence came from a man younger than 35 in good health. The sequenced material came from blood T cells: a sorted CD56 or NKG2C T cell subset, CD4+ or CD8+ T cells, or bulk PBMC T cells (not recorded which). The genes are TRBV7-9 and TRBJ1-1. This CDR3 is CASSKADTRNTEAFF.